This TCR beta chain was identified during a study of T cell repertoires in urothelial bladder cancer (dated by TCRdb to about 2019). General notes on the study: Of the roughly 12 resected lesions, three were clinical stage cT0, three were cTa, three were cT1 and three were cT2 or greater. The study compared clonality of the TCR repertoire in bladder tumors against clonality in benign bladder inflammation. Around eleven patients with bladder lesions who were undergoing transurethral resection were prospectively identified. Some 13 resected bladder lesions were studied, comprising urothelial carcinoma (UC+) and benign (UC-) specimens. Study-wide conclusions, independent of this receptor: Urothelial carcinoma specimens had a median of roughly 5,300 T cells, fewer than the median of about 24,000 seen in benign specimens. In carcinoma specimens, one T-cell clone made up as much as 17% of infiltrating lymphocytes, versus 2% to 2.5% in benign specimens. Median tumor infiltrating lymphocyte percentage was less than 2.5% in carcinoma specimens and 12% in benign specimens.

The TCR beta chain CDR3 region was sequenced with the immunoSEQ assay. In the paper's pipeline: T-cell fraction, clonal dominance and maximum TCR clone frequency were calculated for each specimen. TCRdb took over this immuneACCESS table, retaining in-frame rearrangements with V and J assigned. Such tables are incomplete; in checked studies, under half of the missing clones stem from an unresolved V gene, and the remainder is unexplained. That table gives V, J and clone size, and the DNA gave D and trimming. For this sample there are about 14,000 clones; less than 75% appear just once. About 8.9% of the sample is held by the ten biggest clonotypes. Reading the germline V gene gives CDR1 SGHRS and CDR2 YFSETQ. The CDR3 covers 15 residues, taking in both the cysteine and the phenylalanine. Of all the DNA, just the CDR3 is kept, 45 bases in frame from base 1. V has 5 bases trimmed and J has 1 base trimmed; junction bases matching no gene number 4.

Note on this clone: Its target antigen remains unknown. There are no base qualities to consult, and no much larger clone falls within one base.

At transurethral resection, specimens of the bladder lesions were collected and then stored at -80C. DNA was extracted from bladder specimens collected at transurethral resection. Recombination connected TRBV5-1 to TRBJ2-1; 9 central nucleotides agree with TRBD1. The sequenced material came from tumor-infiltrating cells from bladder cancer. The source is a human donor with urothelial carcinoma. The DNA reads TGCGCCAGCAGGTCCGGACAGGGGTCCTACAATGAGCAGTTCTTC. It codes for CASRSGQGSYNEQFF.